One sample yielded the 21 T cell receptor beta chains listed below, sequenced in a study of radiotherapy plus CTLA-4 blockade in lung cancer. Produced via immunoSEQ multiplex PCR; TCRdb's table is partial and in-frame only. Of about 26,000 clones listed, roughly three quarters are singletons. The specimen comprised peripheral blood, sampled from a patient treated with radiotherapy plus ipilimumab. The receptor set was obtained from a human donor with non-small cell lung cancer that progressed on radiotherapy plus ipilimumab.

The J gene is TRBJ1-2, the V gene TRBV5-5; tentative D call: TRBD1 (5 bases). Trimming removed 4 bases from V and 4 bases from J, with 14 bases in between. The CDR3 runs to 14 residues. Germline CDR1 is SGHKS and CDR2 is YYEKEE (reference sequence). The CDR3 loop is CASSVRQSGYGYTF. As DNA, the CDR3 is TGTGCCAGCAGCGTCAGACAGTCTGGCTATGGCTACACCTTC.

The genes are TRBV25-1 and TRBJ1-2, with D possibly matching TRBD1 (5 bases). This CDR3 region has 13 residues. Trimming left V 6 bases short and J 4 bases short, with 12 bases between. The germline V gene has CDR1 MGHDK and CDR2 SYGVNS. The CDR3 DNA reads TGTGCCAGCAGAAAAGGAGGGGTCTATGGCTACACCTTC. This encodes CASRKGGVYGYTF.

This clone was seen just once. This sequence joins TRBV27 and TRBJ1-2; 7 bases agree with TRBD1. Trimming took 5 bases from V and 3 from J; bases not matched to a gene: 9. The CDR3 consists of 15 residues. Germline CDR1 and CDR2: MNHEY and SMNVEV (reference sequence). The CDR3 sequence: CASSPKGGSYYGYTF. CDR3 nucleotide sequence: TGTGCCAGCAGTCCGAAAGGGGGCAGTTACTATGGCTACACCTTC.

The chain combines TRBV21-1 with TRBJ2-2. TRBV21-1 is listed as a pseudogene. The CDR3 loop spans 13 amino acids. This CDR3 reads CASSSPNTGELFF. CDR3 in DNA: TGTGCCAGCAGCTCGCCGAACACCGGGGAGCTGTTTTTT.

This rearrangement joins TRBV6-1 to TRBJ1-1, with D uncertain. This CDR3 is built from 14 residues. Trimming removed 1 base from V and 2 bases from J, with 8 bases in between. Looked up from germline, CDR1 is MNHNS and CDR2 is SASEGT. The CDR3: CASSEVRLNTEAFF. CDR3 sequence (DNA): TGTGCCAGCAGTGAAGTGAGGTTAAACACTGAAGCTTTCTTT.

This clone has more than one count but fewer than ten. The chain has TRBV7-2 and TRBJ2-7; no definite D call. The germline gives CDR1 SGHTA, CDR2 FQGNSA. The CDR3 totals 12 residues. Between the trimmed V and J ends, which lost 5 bases and 0 bases, there was a span of 5 bases. CDR3 amino acids: CASSEHSYEQYF. In DNA, the CDR3 is TGTGCCAGCAGCGAGCACTCCTACGAGCAGTACTTC.

The genes are TRBV27 and TRBJ2-5; 9 bases are a match to TRBD2. Germline CDR1 and CDR2: MNHEY and SMNVEV (reference sequence). The CDR3 totals 17 residues. J lost 1 base, V lost 4 bases, and 10 bases had no gene match. The CDR3 bases are TGTGCCAGCAGTTCCATCCGGGCTAGCGGGGCCCAAGAGACCCAGTACTTC. Translated: CASSSIRASGAQETQYF.

The chain recombines TRBV6-5 with TRBJ2-5; a possible D gene is TRBD2 (6 bases). Germline CDR1 MNHEY, CDR2 SVGAGI. The ends were cut back, 0 bases at V and 2 bases at J, with 13 bases in the middle. CDR3 length equals 16 residues. CDR3 DNA sequence: TGTGCCAGCAGTTACTCGTCGGGGGTCGGGCAAGAGACCCAGTACTTC. It yields the protein CASSYSSGVGQETQYF.

This clone was counted between two and nine times. The DNA for the CDR3 is TGTGCCAGTAGTCCTCGGACAGGGAGGGATAGCAATCAGCCCCAGCATTTT. Translating it yields CASSPRTGRDSNQPQHF. The rearrangement joins TRBV19 to TRBJ1-5; 8 bases are shared with TRBD1. With V trimmed by 5 bases and J by 0 bases, 9 bases remained unmatched. The CDR3 is made up of 17 amino acids. Germline V gene sequence: CDR1 LNHDA, CDR2 SQIVND (reference sequence).

This chain links TRBV27 with TRBJ1-1; D unclear. This CDR3 comprises 16 residues. Trimming pared 4 bases from V and 0 bases from J, leaving 15 bases between. The germline V gene has CDR1 MNHEY and CDR2 SMNVEV (reference sequence). The CDR3 is CASSWRTDVMNTEAFF. The DNA of the CDR3 is TGTGCCAGCAGTTGGCGAACAGATGTTATGAACACTGAAGCTTTCTTT.

The rearrangement links TRBV9 to TRBJ2-7, with 8 bases lining up with TRBD2. The V gene's germline CDR1 is SGDLS and CDR2 YYNGEE. J lost 0 bases, V lost 0 bases, and 2 bases had no gene match. The CDR3 totals 15 residues. The CDR3 nucleotides are TGTGCCAGCAGCGTAGCGGGAGGGAGCTCCTACGAGCAGTACTTC. Translated: CASSVAGGSSYEQYF.

This clone was seen a single time. V gene TRBV15 combines with J gene TRBJ2-7, with 9 bases aligning to TRBD1. Germline lookup yields CDR1 LNHNV and CDR2 YYDKDF (reference sequence). This CDR3 is 14 amino acids long. V was clipped by 8 bases and J by 5 bases; unmatched bases: 10. Written as DNA, the CDR3 is TGTGCCACCGGGAGGGACAGGGACGCTGACGAGCAGTACTTC. This sequence encodes CATGRDRDADEQYF.

V gene TRBV5-8 combines with J gene TRBJ2-2; tentatively, D is TRBD2 (6 bases). V lost 4 bases, J lost 3 bases, and 16 bases lay in between. Looked up from germline, CDR1 is SGHTS and CDR2 is YDEGEE. The CDR3 has 16 residues. DNA of the CDR3: TGTGCCAGCAGCCCGCCCACGGGCGGGGACACCGGGGAGCTGTTTTTT. Its translation is CASSPPTGGDTGELFF.

The gene calls are TRBV7-2 and TRBJ1-2, with a possible D match to TRBD1 (5 bases). Trimming removed 5 bases from V and 2 bases from J, with 12 bases in between. Germline V gene sequence: CDR1 SGHTA, CDR2 FQGNSA. This CDR3 spans 14 amino acids. The CDR3 DNA sequence: TGTGCCAGCAGCCCCCAGCGGGGGAACTATGGCTACACCTTC. Residues: CASSPQRGNYGYTF.

The chain has TRBV6-5 and TRBJ2-6, with no clear D. The CDR3 is 15 amino acids. Germline CDR1 reads MNHEY; CDR2 reads SVGAGI. V was clipped by 0 bases and J by 2 bases, with 5 bases between them. The CDR3 DNA reads as TGTGCCAGCAGTTACTCTAGGACTGGGGCCAACGTCCTGACTTTC. Amino acid sequence: CASSYSRTGANVLTF.

The chain joins TRBV30 to TRBJ1-2; the D is unclear. This CDR3 spans 12 amino acids. Trimming left V 0 bases short and J 8 bases short, with 10 bases between. CDR1 is GTSNPN and CDR2 is SVGIG in the germline V gene (reference sequence). The CDR3 here is CAWSVTGPGYTF. CDR3 coding DNA: TGTGCCTGGAGTGTAACTGGGCCCGGCTACACCTTC.

This clone turned up a few times. The CDR3 region is CASSELGTSRETQYF. Here the CDR3 DNA reads TGTGCCAGCAGTGAATTGGGGACTAGCCGGGAGACCCAGTACTTC. V gene TRBV2 combines with J gene TRBJ2-5; 9 bases match TRBD2. The V segment lost 2 bases and the J segment 5 bases; nucleotides outside the gene matches: 6. The CDR3 consists of 15 residues. Per the germline V gene, CDR1 is SNHLY and CDR2 is FYNNEI.

The rearrangement joins TRBV6-1 to TRBJ1-2, with a possible D match to TRBD1 (5 bases). V was clipped by 2 bases and J by 8 bases, with 24 bases between them. Germline CDR1 and CDR2: MNHNS and SASEGT. CDR3 size: 17 residues. CDR3 sequence reads: CASSEPGDLLKTLGYTF. Here the CDR3 DNA reads TGTGCCAGCAGTGAACCCGGGGACCTCCTTAAGACTCTCGGCTACACCTTC.

This chain connects TRBV7-2 to TRBJ1-1, with no clear D. Trimming took off 5 bases at V and 5 bases at J, with 18 bases between the two ends. This CDR3 region has 15 residues. The germline CDR1 and CDR2 sequences are SGHTA and FQGNSA. CDR3: CASSPIEAGKTEAFF. The CDR3 nucleotides are TGTGCCAGCAGCCCCATCGAAGCTGGGAAGACTGAAGCTTTCTTT. The complete variable domain, with remaining parts taken from reference TRBV7-2 and TRBJ1-1, reads GAGVSQSPSNKVTEKGKDVELRCDPISGHTALYWYRQSLGQGLEFLIYFQGNSAPDKSGLPSDRFSAERTGGSVSTLTIQRTQQEDSAVYLCASSPIEAGKTEAFFGQGTRLTVV.

The chain uses TRBV6-5 and TRBJ1-3; 7 nucleotides agree with TRBD1. CDR3 length: 15 amino acids. Germline CDR1 reads MNHEY; CDR2 reads SVGAGI. Trimming removed 5 bases from V and 4 bases from J; junction bases left unmatched: 8. CDR3 region: CASSGSPRGGNTIYF. The DNA of the CDR3 is TGTGCCAGCAGTGGATCGCCCAGGGGGGGAAACACCATATATTTT.

This clone has just one count. The chain couples TRBV6-6 to TRBJ2-5; no clear D. In germline, CDR1 is MNHNY, CDR2 SVGAGI (reference sequence). V was clipped by 7 bases and J by 4 bases, with 13 bases between them. The CDR3 has 13 residues. CDR3 sequence: CASTITSVETQYF. In nucleotides, the CDR3 is TGTGCCAGCACTATTACCAGCGTAGAGACCCAGTACTTC.